These 24 T cell receptor beta chains share one sample of origin, sequenced in a study of beta chain features in type 1 diabetes. Isolated RNA was reverse transcribed in full, so expressed TCRB transcripts were sequenced. Here immunoSEQ multiplex PCR was the method, and the copy in TCRdb shows in-frame clones only, minus some. Of almost 350,000 clones listed, roughly a fifth were seen once; the top ten hold approximately 0.041%. Sequencing was performed on naive CD4+ T cells from blood. All receptors come from a woman aged 18-29 years in good health.

The V gene is TRBV5-1, the J gene TRBJ1-5, with 11 bases aligning to TRBD1. V lost 0 bases to trimming and J lost 7 bases; unmatched junction nucleotides: 3. CDR1 SGHRS and CDR2 YFSETQ come from the germline V gene. The CDR3 is 15 amino acids. The DNA of the CDR3 is TGCGCCAGCAGCTTGGGGACAGGGGGCAGCCAGCCCCAGCATTTT. It yields the protein CASSLGTGGSQPQHF.

The V and J genes are TRBV29-1 and TRBJ2-1; D might be TRBD2 (5 bases). The CDR3 loop spans 12 amino acids. Germline CDR1 SQVTM, CDR2 ANQGSEA. Between the trimmed V and J ends, which lost 4 bases and 5 bases, there was a span of 9 bases. As DNA, the CDR3 is TGCAGCGTTGGGCGGCGGGACAATGAGCAGTTCTTC. Its translation: CSVGRRDNEQFF.

Regarding this clone: This CDR3 is also generated by other DNA sequences in the sample. This chain uses TRBV11-3 with TRBJ2-7; no clear D gene. Germline V gene data show CDR1 as SGHNT and CDR2 as YENEEA. The ends were cut back, 1 base at V and 3 bases at J, with 4 bases in the middle. This CDR3 has 12 amino acids. The CDR3 DNA is TGTGCCAGCAGCTTAGGCAGCTACGAGCAGTACTTC. It is translated as CASSLGSYEQYF.

CDR3 residues: CASSRGHISYEQYF. CDR3 nucleotide sequence: TGTGCCAGCAGCCGGGGACACATCTCCTACGAGCAGTACTTC. This rearrangement joins TRBV7-2 to TRBJ2-7; tentatively, D is TRBD1 (6 bases). The germline V gene encodes CDR1 SGHTA and CDR2 FQGNSA. The CDR3 runs to 14 residues. V was shortened by 5 bases and J by 0 bases, with 11 bases between the two germline ends.

There are a few counts of this clone. This chain joins TRBV10-3 and TRBJ2-1, with D tentatively TRBD2 (5 bases). This CDR3 region has 13 residues. CDR1 is ENHRY and CDR2 is SYGVKD in the germline V gene. V dropped 4 bases and J dropped 9 bases, with 13 bases sitting between them. The CDR3 protein is CAISAEPSGEQFF. CDR3 DNA sequence: TGTGCCATCAGTGCGGAGCCCAGCGGTGAGCAGTTCTTC.

The CDR3 region is CASSPADKDTQYF. CDR3 DNA sequence: TGTGCCAGCTCACCCGCGGATAAAGATACGCAGTATTTT. The chain uses TRBV18 and TRBJ2-3, with no clear D. V gave up 3 bases and J gave up 5 bases, with 9 bases separating them. The CDR3 is made up of 13 amino acids. The germline V gene has CDR1 KGHSH and CDR2 LQKENI. Based on the CDR3 plus reference TRBV18 and TRBJ2-3, the full variable domain is NAGVMQNPRHLVRRRGQEARLRCSPMKGHSHVYWYRQLPEEGLKFMVYLQKENIIDESGMPKERFSAEFPKEGPSILRIQQVVRGDSAAYFCASSPADKDTQYFGPGTRLTVL.

This sequence joins TRBV30 and TRBJ2-1, with 10 bases fitting TRBD2. The germline V gene has CDR1 GTSNPN and CDR2 SVGIG (reference sequence). This CDR3 spans 17 amino acids. V was clipped by 7 bases and J by 2 bases; unmatched bases: 14. The CDR3 here is CALGASGGAGPYNEQFF. The CDR3 region has the DNA TGTGCCTTGGGGGCGAGCGGGGGGGCCGGGCCCTACAATGAGCAGTTCTTC.

V is TRBV7-9 and J is TRBJ2-3; D unresolved. The V end lost 3 bases, the J end lost 9 bases, and 10 bases lay between the germline ends. CDR1 and CDR2 from the germline V gene are SEHNR and FQNEAQ (reference sequence). The CDR3 extends over 12 amino acids. Written as DNA, the CDR3 is TGTGCCAGCAGCTTTCTTGAGTACACGCAGTATTTT. Translated: CASSFLEYTQYF. Supplemented by reference TRBV7-9 and TRBJ2-3, the full variable domain reads DTGVSQNPRHKITKRGQNVTFRCDPISEHNRLYWYRQTLGQGPEFLTYFQNEAQLEKSRLLSDRFSAERPKGSFSTLEIQRTEQGDSAMYLCASSFLEYTQYFGPGTRLTVL.

This chain uses TRBV7-8 with TRBJ2-5, with a tentative D call TRBD1 (6 bases). V was pared by 6 bases and J by 2 bases, with 16 bases between. Germline CDR1 SGHVS, CDR2 FQNEAQ. The CDR3 sequence is 15 residues long. CDR3 sequence (DNA): TGTGCCAGCAGGCCTCACAGGGTGGGACAAGAGACCCAGTACTTC. Its translation is CASRPHRVGQETQYF.

This chain links TRBV7-8 with TRBJ2-1; the match to TRBD2 covers 8 bases. The length of the CDR3 is 17 residues. Germline CDR1 reads SGHVS; CDR2 reads FQNEAQ. J was trimmed by 8 bases and V by 0 bases; bases with no gene match: 12. Here the CDR3 reads CASSLAPLRGGNDEQFF. CDR3 sequence (DNA): TGTGCCAGCAGCTTAGCCCCCCTACGGGGGGGCAATGATGAGCAGTTCTTC. Filled out from reference TRBV7-8 and TRBJ2-1, the complete variable domain reads GAGVSQSPRYKVAKRGQDVALRCDPISGHVSLFWYQQALGQGPEFLTYFQNEAQLDKSGLPSDRFFAERPEGSVSTLKIQRTQQEDSAVYLCASSLAPLRGGNDEQFFGPGTRLTVL.

The genes are TRBV9 and TRBJ2-1; D possibly corresponds to TRBD2 (6 bases). Germline CDR1 SGDLS, CDR2 YYNGEE. The length of the CDR3 is 16 residues. Trimming took off 4 bases at V and 6 bases at J, with 20 bases between the two ends. Here the CDR3 reads CASSLRAGAIPNEQFF. DNA of the CDR3: TGTGCCAGCAGCCTTAGAGCGGGCGCTATTCCCAATGAGCAGTTCTTC.

This clone has more than one count but fewer than ten. This chain connects TRBV7-9 to TRBJ2-5; 9 nucleotides agree with TRBD2. The CDR3 is made up of 16 amino acids. The germline V gene has CDR1 SEHNR and CDR2 FQNEAQ (reference sequence). V shed 4 bases, J shed 1 base, and the junction held 7 bases outside the gene matches. The CDR3 DNA reads TGTGCCAGCAGCTCGCTAGCGGGACGTGGCCAAGAGACCCAGTACTTC. Amino acids: CASSSLAGRGQETQYF. Together with reference TRBV7-9 and TRBJ2-5, the CDR3 gives the full variable domain: DTGVSQNPRHKITKRGQNVTFRCDPISEHNRLYWYRQTLGQGPEFLTYFQNEAQLEKSRLLSDRFSAERPKGSFSTLEIQRTEQGDSAMYLCASSSLAGRGQETQYFGPGTRLLVL.

This clone turned up a few times. The rearrangement joins TRBV30 to TRBJ2-3; 13 positions agree with TRBD2. Germline V CDR1 and CDR2: GTSNPN, SVGIG (reference sequence). The CDR3 is 16 residues long. V trimming: 2 bases; J trimming: 5 bases; junction bases outside the gene matches: 7. The CDR3 coding sequence is TGTGCCTGGAGTCGGACTAGCGGGGGACGAGGAGATACGCAGTATTTT. Its translation is CAWSRTSGGRGDTQYF.

This clone turned up a few times. The chain has TRBV4-3 and TRBJ2-1, with D perhaps matching TRBD2 (6 bases). The germline CDR1 and CDR2 sequences are LGHNA and YSLEER. This CDR3 spans 14 amino acids. The V gene lost 5 bases and the J gene lost 4 bases, with 12 bases spanning the gap. CDR3 residues: CASSTDYLYNEQFF. CDR3 nucleotides: TGCGCCAGCAGCACGGACTATCTATACAATGAGCAGTTCTTC.

This clone has only one observation. The chain uses TRBV28 and TRBJ2-3, with TRBD2 matching over 8 bases. This CDR3 comprises 13 residues. V dropped 8 bases and J dropped 6; count of bases not matched to a gene: 7. Germline CDR1 and CDR2: MDHEN and SYDVKM. CDR3 loop: CASLRGAGDTQYF. CDR3 DNA: TGTGCCAGCCTGCGGGGGGCTGGGGATACGCAGTATTTT.

This clone was picked up a small number of times. The J gene is TRBJ1-1, the V gene TRBV5-1, with a weak D call TRBD1 (6 bases). The V end was cut by 6 bases, the J end by 3 bases, with 12 bases between. The CDR3 loop spans 13 amino acids. In germline, CDR1 is SGHRS, CDR2 YFSETQ. The DNA of the CDR3 is TGCGCCAGCATGGGACAAACCGACACTGAAGCTTTCTTT. It specifies CASMGQTDTEAFF.

This clone showed up just a few times. The genes are TRBV30 and TRBJ2-1; perhaps TRBD1 as D (6 bases). The V end was cut by 8 bases, the J end by 9 bases, with 20 bases between. Germline loops: CDR1 GTSNPN, CDR2 SVGIG (reference sequence). The CDR3 covers 13 residues. The CDR3 coding sequence is TGTGCCCACGAAGTGGGGGCAGTTAGTGAGCAGTTCTTC. This sequence encodes CAHEVGAVSEQFF. The full variable domain, completed using reference TRBV30 and TRBJ2-1, is SQTIHQWPATLVQPVGSPLSLECTVEGTSNPNLYWYRQAAGRGLQLLFYSVGIGQISSEVPQNLSASRPQDRQFILSSKKLLLSDSGFYLCAHEVGAVSEQFFGPGTRLTVL.

The V and J genes are TRBV7-9 and TRBJ1-6, with 7 bases aligning to TRBD1. This CDR3 is 15 amino acids long. CDR1 and CDR2 from the germline V gene are SEHNR and FQNEAQ (reference sequence). Trimming removed 1 base from V and 6 bases from J; junction bases left unmatched: 3. The CDR3 sequence: CASSLVRQGNSPLHF. Here the CDR3 DNA reads TGTGCCAGCAGCTTAGTTCGACAGGGTAATTCACCCCTCCACTTT.

This clone was observed a handful of times. The rearrangement joins TRBV5-4 to TRBJ2-2, with 8 positions matching TRBD2. V gave up 3 bases and J gave up 4 bases; unmatched junction bases: 2. Germline V gene data show CDR1 as SGHNT and CDR2 as YYREEE (reference sequence). There are 14 residues in the CDR3. CDR3 sequence: CASSSLAGTGELFF. The CDR3 nucleotides are TGTGCCAGCAGCTCCCTAGCGGGCACCGGGGAGCTGTTTTTT.

In this sample, this clone turned up a few times. The chain joins TRBV7-9 to TRBJ1-2; D is uncertain. Per germline, CDR1 SEHNR and CDR2 FQNEAQ (reference sequence). V was pared by 5 bases and J by 7 bases, with 11 bases between. The CDR3 runs 12 residues. CDR3 residues: CASSRDSFGYTF. CDR3 DNA sequence: TGTGCCAGCAGCCGAGACTCTTTTGGCTACACCTTC. Combining the CDR3 with reference TRBV7-9 and TRBJ1-2 gives the whole variable domain DTGVSQNPRHKITKRGQNVTFRCDPISEHNRLYWYRQTLGQGPEFLTYFQNEAQLEKSRLLSDRFSAERPKGSFSTLEIQRTEQGDSAMYLCASSRDSFGYTFGSGTRLTVV.

This clone was counted a few times. The V and J genes are TRBV29-1 and TRBJ2-3; tentatively, D is TRBD2 (6 bases). The CDR3 has 14 residues. V lost 7 bases and J 1 base, leaving 15 bases between the germline ends. CDR1 is SQVTM, CDR2 ANQGSEA, per germline. CDR3 bases: TGCAGCGGGGGGACGGGACTCGGCACAGATACGCAGTATTTT. Its protein product is CSGGTGLGTDTQYF.

This clone has more than one count but fewer than ten. This chain links TRBV6-1 with TRBJ2-7, with 8 bases aligning to TRBD1. The CDR3 length is 13 residues. The V gene's germline CDR1 is MNHNS and CDR2 SASEGT. V was pared by 6 bases and J by 4 bases, with 5 bases of the junction left unmatched. The CDR3 here is CASRGQGGYEQYF. Written as DNA, the CDR3 is TGTGCCAGCAGAGGACAGGGCGGATACGAGCAGTACTTC.

CDR3 loop: CASSLDGNSNQPQHF. CDR3 sequence (DNA): TGCGCCAGCAGCTTGGACGGGAATAGCAATCAGCCCCAGCATTTT. The chain couples TRBV5-1 to TRBJ1-5; unclear D gene. The V gene lost 0 bases and the J gene lost 0 bases, with 7 bases spanning the gap. In germline, CDR1 is SGHRS, CDR2 YFSETQ. CDR3 length: 15 amino acids.

The chain links TRBV15 to TRBJ1-2; D not certain. The CDR3 loop spans 16 amino acids. CDR1 LNHNV and CDR2 YYDKDF come from the germline V gene (reference sequence). Between the trimmed V and J ends, which lost 1 base and 0 bases, there was a span of 12 bases. The CDR3 is CATSRGGSYSNYGYTF. As DNA, the CDR3 is TGTGCCACCAGCAGAGGCGGCAGCTACTCTAACTATGGCTACACCTTC.